Shown below are 30 T cell receptor beta chains from a single sample sequenced in a study of T cell responses to AZD1222 COVID-19 vaccine. The protocol was immunoSEQ multiplex PCR, while the TCRdb copy is restricted to in-frame clones and leaves out a portion. This table holds roughly 160,000 clones, 88% found once. The sample was peripheral blood, taken on day 0 of AZD1222 vaccination. These TCRs come from an adult in good health.

The V gene is TRBV6-6, the J gene TRBJ1-5; D is possibly TRBD1 (5 bases). V lost 6 bases and J lost 4, with 19 bases in between. Germline V CDR1 and CDR2: MNHNY, SVGAGI (reference sequence). CDR3 size: 16 residues. The CDR3, as DNA: TGTGCCAGCAGCCCCCACCTACGGGGCGATAATCAGCCCCAGCATTTT. As protein: CASSPHLRGDNQPQHF.

This clone appeared a single time. The chain is built from TRBV5-1 and TRBJ1-1; D gene unclear. V was shortened by 4 bases and J by 0 bases, with 7 bases between the two germline ends. Germline CDR1 is SGHRS and CDR2 is YFSETQ. The CDR3 is 13 residues long. This CDR3 is CASSPSMNTEAFF. The DNA of the CDR3 is TGCGCCAGCAGCCCGAGTATGAACACTGAAGCTTTCTTT.

The chain recombines TRBV30 with TRBJ2-2, with a weak D call TRBD2 (6 bases). The length of the CDR3 is 14 residues. Trimming pared 2 bases from V and 2 bases from J, leaving 9 bases between. Germline loops: CDR1 GTSNPN, CDR2 SVGIG (reference sequence). The CDR3 DNA reads as TGTGCCTGGAGTCCGGGAGCTAACACCGGGGAGCTGTTTTTT. Amino acids: CAWSPGANTGELFF.

V gene TRBV12-5 combines with J gene TRBJ1-1; 7 bases match TRBD1. The V and J ends lost 6 bases and 4 bases, in that order; junction bases with no gene match: 2. The CDR3 runs 12 residues. Germline loops: CDR1 LGHNT, CDR2 FRNRAP. Here the CDR3 reads CASGWDSTEAFF. DNA for the CDR3: TGTGCTAGTGGCTGGGACAGCACTGAAGCTTTCTTT.

The V call is TRBV29-1, the J call TRBJ1-1; maybe TRBD1 (5 bases). CDR1 and CDR2 from the germline V gene are SQVTM and ANQGSEA. The CDR3 is 13 residues long. The V and J ends lost 5 bases and 4 bases respectively, with 14 bases between them. This CDR3 is CSVPSGGITEAFF. CDR3 nucleotides: TGCAGCGTTCCATCCGGGGGAATCACTGAAGCTTTCTTT.

This sequence joins TRBV27 and TRBJ1-2; D possibly corresponds to TRBD1 (6 bases). CDR1 and CDR2 (germline): MNHEY, SMNVEV (reference sequence). The length of the CDR3 is 13 residues. V lost 3 bases and J lost 8, with 13 bases in between. The CDR3 region has the DNA TGTGCCAGCAGTTTGTTGGGGGCGAAAGGCTACACCTTC. The encoded protein is CASSLLGAKGYTF.

The chain combines TRBV5-4 with TRBJ2-2, with TRBD2 matching over 8 bases. Losses at the gene ends were 0 bases for V and 4 bases for J; bases not matched to a gene: 2. Germline V CDR1 and CDR2: SGHNT, YYREEE (reference sequence). This CDR3 is 15 amino acids long. The CDR3 sequence is CASSLGLAGTGELFF. The CDR3 DNA follows: TGTGCCAGCAGCTTGGGGCTAGCGGGCACCGGGGAGCTGTTTTTT.

This chain links TRBV4-2 with TRBJ1-1; maybe TRBD1 (5 bases). Trimming pared 0 bases from V and 5 bases from J, leaving 13 bases between. From germline, CDR1 is LGHNA and CDR2 YNFKEQ. The CDR3 totals 15 residues. The CDR3 region has the DNA TGTGCCAGCAGCCAAGAGGGGACGGGAGGAACTGAAGCTTTCTTT. It codes for CASSQEGTGGTEAFF.

J is TRBJ2-1 and V is TRBV6-4; possible D gene TRBD2, 6 bases. CDR1 is MRHNA and CDR2 is SNTAGT in the germline V gene. The CDR3 spans 15 residues. Trimming removed 2 bases at V and 5 bases at J, with 13 bases between. The CDR3 protein is CASSDPYAGNNEQFF. The CDR3 DNA sequence: TGTGCCAGCAGTGACCCCTATGCGGGAAACAATGAGCAGTTCTTC.

The chain employs TRBV5-5 and TRBJ2-1; 8 bases are a match to TRBD2. Losses at the gene ends were 4 bases for V and 3 bases for J; bases not matched to a gene: 6. CDR1 and CDR2 (germline): SGHKS, YYEKEE (reference sequence). This CDR3 region has 15 residues. The CDR3 DNA reads TGTGCCAGCAGCCAACTAGCGGCCAACTACAATGAGCAGTTCTTC. The encoded protein is CASSQLAANYNEQFF.

The genes are TRBV14 and TRBJ1-1; unclear D gene. Germline CDR1 reads SGHDN; CDR2 reads FVKESK. V lost 1 base and J lost 0, with 9 bases in between. The CDR3 consists of 15 residues. CDR3 sequence (DNA): TGTGCCAGCAGCCAAGTTCCGCGGTTGAACACTGAAGCTTTCTTT. Amino acids: CASSQVPRLNTEAFF.

V and J are TRBV2 and TRBJ2-7, with a possible D match to TRBD2 (6 bases). The CDR3 spans 15 residues. Deletions cut 8 bases from V and 3 bases from J, with 20 bases between. Germline lookup yields CDR1 SNHLY and CDR2 FYNNEI. DNA for the CDR3: TGTGCCAGCCGCCCGAGACTAGTTCTGGGCTACGAGCAGTACTTC. This codes for CASRPRLVLGYEQYF. The full variable domain, rest sourced from reference TRBV2 and TRBJ2-7, is EPEVTQTPSHQVTQMGQEVILRCVPISNHLYFYWYRQILGQKVEFLVSFYNNEISEKSEIFDDQFSVERPDGSNFTLKIRSTKLEDSAMYFCASRPRLVLGYEQYFGPGTRLTVT.

This clone showed up just a few times. J is TRBJ1-2 and V is TRBV18, with D unresolved. Per the germline V gene, CDR1 is KGHSH and CDR2 is LQKENI. The CDR3 loop spans 12 amino acids. Trimming took off 3 bases at V and 4 bases at J, with 6 bases between the two ends. In nucleotides, the CDR3 is TGTGCCAGCTCACCGGGTGGCTATGGCTACACCTTC. It yields the protein CASSPGGYGYTF.

V is TRBV5-5 and J is TRBJ2-3; D gene ambiguous. The CDR3 is 15 amino acids. CDR1 SGHKS and CDR2 YYEKEE come from the germline V gene (reference sequence). V dropped 1 base and J dropped 1 base, with 10 bases sitting between them. The CDR3 sequence: CASSLRVGGTDTQYF. CDR3 sequence (DNA): TGTGCCAGCAGCTTGAGAGTTGGGGGCACAGATACGCAGTATTTT.

The gene calls are TRBV5-6 and TRBJ2-2; TRBD1 matches at 11 bases. The CDR3 has 18 residues. The junction had 10 bases not matched to a gene; V was cut back by 1 base and J by 5 bases. Germline CDR1 SGHDT, CDR2 YYEEEE. The CDR3 sequence is CASSLLSRTGGWTGELFF. The CDR3 nucleotides are TGTGCCAGCAGCTTGCTGTCCCGGACAGGGGGCTGGACCGGGGAGCTGTTTTTT.

This chain uses TRBV5-1 with TRBJ2-7; TRBD2 agrees at 8 bases. V dropped 4 bases and J dropped 4; count of bases not matched to a gene: 7. Germline loops: CDR1 SGHRS, CDR2 YFSETQ. This CDR3 has 14 residues. CDR3 in amino acids: CASSNPGGPYEQYF. The CDR3 nucleotides read TGCGCCAGCAGCAATCCGGGAGGGCCGTACGAGCAGTACTTC.

V is TRBV30 and J is TRBJ1-5; no clear D gene. The CDR3 is made up of 13 amino acids. Germline V gene data show CDR1 as GTSNPN and CDR2 as SVGIG (reference sequence). V was trimmed by 4 bases and J by 2 bases, leaving 9 bases between them. CDR3 protein: CAWKGMGNQPQHF. The CDR3 DNA reads TGTGCCTGGAAAGGAATGGGCAATCAGCCCCAGCATTTT. The full variable domain, completed using reference TRBV30 and TRBJ1-5, is SQTIHQWPATLVQPVGSPLSLECTVEGTSNPNLYWYRQAAGRGLQLLFYSVGIGQISSEVPQNLSASRPQDRQFILSSKKLLLSDSGFYLCAWKGMGNQPQHFGDGTRLSIL.

This chain links TRBV30 with TRBJ1-1; D gene uncertain. The germline CDR1 and CDR2 sequences are GTSNPN and SVGIG (reference sequence). The CDR3 runs 13 residues. Trimming took 7 bases from V and 7 from J, leaving 19 bases between them. The CDR3 here is CAFRLTYGGEAFF. Written as DNA, the CDR3 is TGTGCCTTTCGCCTAACCTACGGAGGTGAAGCTTTCTTT.

The chain couples TRBV15 to TRBJ1-1; D not resolved. Germline CDR1 and CDR2: LNHNV and YYDKDF (reference sequence). The CDR3 covers 12 residues. The V and J ends lost 2 bases and 1 base respectively, with 2 bases between them. The CDR3 coding sequence is TGTGCCACCAGCAGAAAGAACACTGAAGCTTTCTTT. Its protein is CATSRKNTEAFF.

The CDR3 nucleotides read TGCGCCAGCAGTCAACCGGGAAAGGAACCTAACTATGGCTACACCTTC. Translating gives CASSQPGKEPNYGYTF. The chain couples TRBV23-1 to TRBJ1-2; D remains ambiguous. TRBV23-1 is placed among ORFs of uncertain function. The V and J ends lost 2 bases and 0 bases respectively, with 13 bases between them. The CDR3 sequence is 16 residues long.

The chain is built from TRBV7-2 and TRBJ2-5; D is perhaps TRBD1 or TRBD2 (5 bases each). Germline V gives CDR1 SGHTA, CDR2 FQGNSA. The germline V and J ends were trimmed by 1 base and 4 bases, with 10 bases remaining between them. The CDR3 has 14 amino acids. The CDR3 sequence is CASSLVGVGETQYF. The CDR3 bases are TGTGCCAGCAGCTTAGTGGGGGTGGGAGAGACCCAGTACTTC.

CDR3 amino acids: CASSQSQGNQPQHF. The CDR3 DNA reads TGTGCCAGCAGCCAATCTCAGGGCAATCAGCCCCAGCATTTT. The chain employs TRBV16 and TRBJ1-5; no firm D call. Germline-derived CDR1 and CDR2 are KGHSY and FQNENV. The V end was cut by 0 bases, the J end by 2 bases, with 5 bases between. The CDR3 covers 14 residues.

Here the CDR3 DNA reads TGTGCCAGCAGCGTAGATTCAGGGGCGGAGTACGAGCAGTACTTC. Amino acids: CASSVDSGAEYEQYF. The genes are TRBV9 and TRBJ2-7; a possible D gene is TRBD1 (6 bases). The CDR3 spans 15 residues. Germline lookup yields CDR1 SGDLS and CDR2 YYNGEE. Trimming removed 0 bases from V and 4 bases from J, with 14 bases in between.

This clone has only a few counts. The rearrangement joins TRBV15 to TRBJ2-4, with TRBD1 matching over 10 bases. CDR1 is LNHNV and CDR2 is YYDKDF in the germline V gene (reference sequence). The CDR3 has 20 residues. Germline trimming cut 0 bases from V and 1 base from J; bases unmatched to any gene: 12. CDR3: CATSRESGTGENDAKNIQYF. As DNA, the CDR3 is TGTGCCACCAGCAGAGAGTCGGGGACAGGGGAGAATGATGCCAAAAACATTCAGTACTTC.

V usage is TRBV20-1 and J usage is TRBJ1-1, with no clear D. There are 11 residues in the CDR3. V was clipped by 6 bases and J by 2 bases, with 7 bases between them. CDR1 is DFQATT, CDR2 SNEGSKA, per germline (reference sequence). CDR3 in amino acids: CSAPTNTEAFF. DNA for the CDR3: TGCAGTGCACCAACTAACACTGAAGCTTTCTTT.

This clone came up a few times. The V call is TRBV5-8, the J call TRBJ2-3, with D perhaps TRBD1 or TRBD2 (5 bases each). Germline lookup yields CDR1 SGHTS and CDR2 YDEGEE. The CDR3 runs to 15 residues. Deletions cut 5 bases from V and 0 bases from J, with 13 bases between. In nucleotides, the CDR3 is TGTGCCAGCAGTTCCGGGGCCTCTAGCACAGATACGCAGTATTTT. Amino acids: CASSSGASSTDTQYF.

The chain is built from TRBV11-2 and TRBJ2-7, with 8 positions matching TRBD1. V gave up 5 bases and J gave up 13 bases; unmatched junction bases: 13. Germline-derived CDR1 and CDR2 are SGHAT and FQNNGV. The CDR3 contains 13 residues. The chain's CDR3 is CASSRTGTGYTYF. The CDR3 DNA is TGTGCCAGCAGCCGCACCGGGACAGGTTATACCTACTTC.

V usage is TRBV6-2 or TRBV6-3 and J usage is TRBJ1-1; 7 bases match TRBD1. The CDR3 totals 15 residues. Germline CDR1 MNHEY, CDR2 SVGEGT. With V trimmed by 6 bases and J by 5 bases, 12 bases remained unmatched. CDR3 nucleotides: TGTGCCAGCAGCCCCTACGAACAGGGGAAGACTGAAGCTTTCTTT. Protein sequence: CASSPYEQGKTEAFF.

This chain links TRBV30 with TRBJ1-6, with D possibly TRBD1 on 5 matching bases. Germline-derived CDR1 and CDR2 are GTSNPN and SVGIG (reference sequence). The CDR3 is 18 residues long. Trimming took off 4 bases at V and 0 bases at J, with 19 bases between the two ends. CDR3 amino acids: CAWTGGINLRSYNSPLHF. CDR3 sequence (DNA): TGTGCCTGGACCGGGGGGATCAACCTCCGCTCCTATAATTCACCCCTCCACTTT. The complete variable domain, with remaining parts taken from reference TRBV30 and TRBJ1-6, reads SQTIHQWPATLVQPVGSPLSLECTVEGTSNPNLYWYRQAAGRGLQLLFYSVGIGQISSEVPQNLSASRPQDRQFILSSKKLLLSDSGFYLCAWTGGINLRSYNSPLHFGNGTRLTVT.

The rearrangement links TRBV18 to TRBJ2-5; maybe TRBD2 (5 bases). Between the trimmed V and J ends, which lost 5 bases and 4 bases, there was a span of 11 bases. The V gene's germline CDR1 is KGHSH and CDR2 LQKENI. The CDR3 is 13 amino acids. The CDR3 DNA sequence: TGTGCCAGCTCAGCAGGACTGGGAGAGACCCAGTACTTC. Protein product: CASSAGLGETQYF.